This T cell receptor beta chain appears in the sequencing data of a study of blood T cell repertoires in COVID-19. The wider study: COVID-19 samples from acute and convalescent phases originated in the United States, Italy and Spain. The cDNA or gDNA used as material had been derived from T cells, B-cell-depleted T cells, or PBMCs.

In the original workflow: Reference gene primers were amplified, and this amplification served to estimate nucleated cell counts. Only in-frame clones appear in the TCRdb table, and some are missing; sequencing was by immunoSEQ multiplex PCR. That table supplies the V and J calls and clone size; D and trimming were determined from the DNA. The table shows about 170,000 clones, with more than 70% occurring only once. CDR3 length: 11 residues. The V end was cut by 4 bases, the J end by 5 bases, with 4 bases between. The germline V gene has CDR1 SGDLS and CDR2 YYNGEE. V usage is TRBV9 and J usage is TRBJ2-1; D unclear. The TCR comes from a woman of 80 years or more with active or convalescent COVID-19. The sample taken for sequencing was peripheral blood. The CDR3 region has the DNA TGTGCCAGCAGCATAAACAATGAGCAGTTCTTC. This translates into CASSINNEQFF.